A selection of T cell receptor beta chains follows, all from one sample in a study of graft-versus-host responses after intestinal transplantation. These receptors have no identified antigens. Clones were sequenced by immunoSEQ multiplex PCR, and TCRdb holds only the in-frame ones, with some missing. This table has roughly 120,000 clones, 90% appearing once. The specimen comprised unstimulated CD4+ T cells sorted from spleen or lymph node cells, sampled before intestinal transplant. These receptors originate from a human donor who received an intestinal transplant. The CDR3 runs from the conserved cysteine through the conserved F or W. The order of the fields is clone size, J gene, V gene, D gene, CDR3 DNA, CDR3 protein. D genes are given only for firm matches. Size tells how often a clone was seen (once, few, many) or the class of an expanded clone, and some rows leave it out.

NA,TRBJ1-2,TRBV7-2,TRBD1,TGTGCCAGCAGCTCCCCGGACAGGGGGCCGAACTATGGCTACACCTTC,CASSSPDRGPNYGYTF
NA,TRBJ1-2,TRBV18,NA,TGTGCCAGCTCACCAGGGGGCTTTAACTATGGCTACACCTTC,CASSPGGFNYGYTF
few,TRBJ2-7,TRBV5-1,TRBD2,TGCGCCAGCAGCTGGACTAGCGGGGGTACTTACGAGCAGTACTTC,CASSWTSGGTYEQYF
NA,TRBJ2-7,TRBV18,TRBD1,TGTGCCAGCTCCGGACAGGGGAGGAACGAGCAGTACTTC,CASSGQGRNEQYF
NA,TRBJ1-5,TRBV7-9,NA,TGTGCCAGCAGTTTAGCCGAGAATCAGCCCCAGCATTTT,CASSLAENQPQHF
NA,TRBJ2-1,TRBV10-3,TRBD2,TGTGCCATCAAGGAGGGGACTAGCACTTACAATGAGCAGTTCTTC,CAIKEGTSTYNEQFF
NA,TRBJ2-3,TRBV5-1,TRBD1,TGCGCCAGCAGCTTGGGACAGGGGGCTACAGATACGCAGTATTTT,CASSLGQGATDTQYF
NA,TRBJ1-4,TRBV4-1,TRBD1,TGCGCCAGCAGCCAACCAGGGACAGGGGAAAAACTGTTTTTT,CASSQPGTGEKLFF
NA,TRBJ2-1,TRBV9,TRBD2,TGTGCCAGCAGCAACCTAGCGGGCTCCTACAATGAGCAGTTCTTC,CASSNLAGSYNEQFF
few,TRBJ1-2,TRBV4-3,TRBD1,TGCGCCAGCAGCCGAGGACAGGGCTATGGCTACACCTTC,CASSRGQGYGYTF
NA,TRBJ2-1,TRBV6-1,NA,TGTGCCAGCAGTGTCAGGGGGGAATATTTAGACAATGAGCAGTTCTTC,CASSVRGEYLDNEQFF
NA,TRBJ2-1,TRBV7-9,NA,TGTGCCAGCAGTACGGGGAGCGGAGGCCCAAATGAGCAGTTCTTC,CASSTGSGGPNEQFF
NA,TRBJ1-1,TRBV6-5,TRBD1,TGTGCCAGCAGTAATCCGGGACAGGGGAGCACTGAAGCTTTCTTT,CASSNPGQGSTEAFF
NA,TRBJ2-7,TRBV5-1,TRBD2,TGCGCCAGCAGCACCCGAACGGGAGGGCCGCCCTACGAGCAGTACTTC,CASSTRTGGPPYEQYF
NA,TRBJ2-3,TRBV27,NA,TGTGCCAGCAGTAGCTCCCGAGTTTCTGTAAGCACAGATACGCAGTATTTT,CASSSSRVSVSTDTQYF
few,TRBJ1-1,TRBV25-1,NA,TGTGCCAGCAGTGAAGTGGGAGGGCGGTTTGGGAACACTGAAGCTTTCTTT,CASSEVGGRFGNTEAFF
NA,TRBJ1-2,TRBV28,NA,TGTGCCAGCAGTGCCACAGTTAACTATGGCTACACCTTC,CASSATVNYGYTF
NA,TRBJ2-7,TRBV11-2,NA,TGTGCCAGCAGCTTAGTCCGACAGGCCTCCTACGAGCAGTACTTC,CASSLVRQASYEQYF
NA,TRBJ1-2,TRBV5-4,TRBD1,TGTGCCAGCAGCTTGGGACAGGGGACGGTCGGCTACACCTTC,CASSLGQGTVGYTF
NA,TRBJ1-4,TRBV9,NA,TGTGCCAGCAGCGGAGGGGGGGCGAAAGATGAAAAACTGTTTTTT,CASSGGGAKDEKLFF
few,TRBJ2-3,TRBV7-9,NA,TGTGCCAGCAGCTTATCCGGGAGCACAGATACGCAGTATTTT,CASSLSGSTDTQYF
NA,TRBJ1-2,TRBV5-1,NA,TGCGCCAGCAGCTTGACAGGGTCTCATGGCTACACCTTC,CASSLTGSHGYTF
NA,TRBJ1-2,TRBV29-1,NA,TGCAGCGTTGGACCCCGACTGAGCTATGGCTACACCTTC,CSVGPRLSYGYTF
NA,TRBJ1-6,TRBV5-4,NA,TGTGCCAGCAGCTTGAGAGATTCACCCCTCCACTTT,CASSLRDSPLHF
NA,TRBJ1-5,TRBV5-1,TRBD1,TGCGCCAGCAGCTTACGGGGACAGCGCAATCAGCCCCAGCATTTT,CASSLRGQRNQPQHF
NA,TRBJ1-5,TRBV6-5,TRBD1,TGTGCCAGCAGTGAGGACAGGGTCAATCAGCCCCAGCATTTT,CASSEDRVNQPQHF
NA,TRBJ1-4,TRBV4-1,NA,TGCGCCAGCAGCCAAGGGAGGGGATGGGGTGAAAAACTGTTTTTT,CASSQGRGWGEKLFF
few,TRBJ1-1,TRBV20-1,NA,TGCACCCCGGTCAGGGGCACTGAAGCTTTCTTT,CTPVRGTEAFF
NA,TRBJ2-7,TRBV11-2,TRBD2,TGTGCCAGCAGCATTGGAGGGACTAGCTCCTACGAGCAGTACTTC,CASSIGGTSSYEQYF
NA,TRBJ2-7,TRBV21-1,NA,TGTGCCAGCAGAGACGACAGGGCGGTCCACGAGCAGTACTTC,CASRDDRAVHEQYF
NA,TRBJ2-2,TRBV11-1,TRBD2,TGTGCCAGCAGTCATCTAGCGGGAGGACACACCGGGGAGCTGTTTTTT,CASSHLAGGHTGELFF
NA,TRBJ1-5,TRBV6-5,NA,TGTGCCAGCAGCCCCCCGGGACACAATCAGCCCCAGCATTTT,CASSPPGHNQPQHF
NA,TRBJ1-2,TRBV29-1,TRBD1,TGCAGCGTTGGGGAAAGAGGGACAGCGAACTATGGCTACACCTTC,CSVGERGTANYGYTF
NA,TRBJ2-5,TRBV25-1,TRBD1,TGTGCCAGCAGTGACCCGGGACAGGGGACCGGGACCCAGTACTTC,CASSDPGQGTGTQYF
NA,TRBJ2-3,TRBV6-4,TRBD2,TGTGCCAGCAGGGGAGCTAGCGGGAGGATAGATACGCAGTATTTT,CASRGASGRIDTQYF
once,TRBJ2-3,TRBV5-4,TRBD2,TGTGCCAGCAGCAAAGGACTAGCGGGGGGGACAGATACGCAGTATTTT,CASSKGLAGGTDTQYF
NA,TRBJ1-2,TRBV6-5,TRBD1,TGTGCCAGCAATATAGGGGGCCGGTGGGTCTATGGCTACACCTTC,CASNIGGRWVYGYTF
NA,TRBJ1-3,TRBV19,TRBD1,TGTGCCAGTAGTGACACAGGGGGACGCAACACCATATATTTT,CASSDTGGRNTIYF
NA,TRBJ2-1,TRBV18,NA,TGTGCCAGCTCACCACAACAGGATGACAATGAGCAGTTCTTC,CASSPQQDDNEQFF
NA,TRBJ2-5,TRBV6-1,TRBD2,TGTGCCAGCAGTGCCGGACTAGCGGGGGTGGAGACCCAGTACTTC,CASSAGLAGVETQYF
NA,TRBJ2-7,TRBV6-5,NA,TGTGCCAGCAGTTTAACAGGCCGGCCCTACGAGCAGTACTTC,CASSLTGRPYEQYF
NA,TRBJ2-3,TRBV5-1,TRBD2,TGCGCCAAGAAAGGGAGGGGCACAGATACGCAGTATTTT,CAKKGRGTDTQYF